Listed here are 23 T cell receptor beta chains from one sample, sequenced in a study of CD8 T cells in ankylosing spondylitis (dated by TCRdb to 2015 to 2018). No antigen has been identified for these receptors. The method behind the library was 5' RACE. Sequenced using an Illumina HiSeq 2500. TCRdb reprocessed the public reads (quality trimming at Q25 with fastp, clone calling with MiXCR) and kept in-frame beta chains. When rows share a CDR3 protein, they turn into one entry using the most common DNA and genes. This sample has under 450,000 distinct CDR3 sequences in its table, and 15% to 20% of those were observed once. Around 0.92% of the sample goes to the ten largest clones. The full study reports these points: A TCR beta motif of several highly homologous amino acid variants appeared characteristic of blood from ankylosing spondylitis patients.

Material for sequencing was blood, either unsorted or a sorted T cell fraction (not recorded which). These receptors all come from a male donor with ankylosing spondylitis.

The chain is built from TRBV5-1 and TRBJ2-5; D is tentatively TRBD1 or TRBD2 (5 bases each). CDR1 is SGHRS and CDR2 is YFSETQ in the germline V gene. The CDR3 contains 13 residues. V shed 4 bases and J shed 4 bases, with 11 bases lying between them. The DNA of the CDR3 is TGCGCCAGCAGCACGGGGACGCGAGAGACCCAGTACTTC. Translated, it gives CASSTGTRETQYF.

About this clonotype itself: The germline gene is not matched at one end of the junction; a read error may be the cause. The rearrangement joins TRBV20-1 to TRBJ1-5; TRBD1 agrees at 7 bases. Germline CDR1 DFQATT, CDR2 SNEGSKA (reference sequence). The CDR3 extends over 15 amino acids. CDR3 sequence reads: CSARGGQVFDQPQRF. DNA for the CDR3: TGCAGTGCTAGAGGAGGACAGGTTTTCGATCAGCCCCAGCGTTTT.

This clonotype was observed many times. The chain carries TRBV28 and TRBJ2-7; possibly TRBD1 for D (7 bases). V dropped 1 base and J dropped 2 bases, with 12 bases sitting between them. Germline V gives CDR1 MDHEN, CDR2 SYDVKM. The CDR3 runs 15 residues. The CDR3 DNA is TGTGCCAGCAGTTTATCAGGGGGGATAGCCTACGAGCAGTACTTC. The encoded protein is CASSLSGGIAYEQYF.

This clonotype was counted at least ten times. This rearrangement joins TRBV3-1 to TRBJ1-6; TRBD1 agrees at 7 bases. V lost 1 base, J lost 11 bases, and 14 bases stayed unmatched. Per germline, CDR1 LGHDT and CDR2 YNNKEL (reference sequence). This CDR3 contains 17 residues. For the CDR3, the DNA is TGTGCCAGCAGCCAAGGAGGGGGCGACCCCTATGGCGCACCCCTCCACTTT. This gives the protein CASSQGGGDPYGAPLHF.

This clonotype was seen a few times. This sequence joins TRBV3-1 and TRBJ1-1; D is undetermined. Germline V gene lookup returns CDR1 LGHDT and CDR2 YNNKEL (reference sequence). The CDR3 is 14 amino acids. V shed 2 bases and J shed 2 bases, with 9 bases lying between them. CDR3 DNA sequence: TGTGCCAGCAGCCAAAGCGGCATAAACACTGAAGCTTTCTTT. Translated, it gives CASSQSGINTEAFF.

The V gene is TRBV3-1, the J gene TRBJ1-1; D might be TRBD1 (6 bases). Per the germline V gene, CDR1 is LGHDT and CDR2 is YNNKEL (reference sequence). This CDR3 is 17 amino acids long. Trimming took 4 bases from V and 0 from J, leaving 18 bases between them. The CDR3 loop reads CASSPPGPGALNTEAFF. In DNA form, the CDR3 reads TGTGCCAGCAGCCCCCCCGGGCCAGGGGCACTGAACACTGAAGCTTTCTTT.

J is TRBJ2-4 and V is TRBV11-2, with TRBD2 matching over 10 bases. The CDR3 is made up of 18 amino acids. After removal of 3 bases from V and 0 bases from J, the junction contained 8 bases not matched to a gene. Germline V gene lookup returns CDR1 SGHAT and CDR2 FQNNGV. The CDR3 DNA follows: TGTGCCAGCAGCTTTAGTATAGCTAGCGGGGGAGCCAAAAACATTCAGTACTTC. This codes for CASSFSIASGGAKNIQYF.

This chain joins TRBV20-1 and TRBJ1-2; D is possibly TRBD1 (6 bases). The V end was cut by 3 bases, the J end by 2 bases, with 13 bases between. CDR3 length: 14 amino acids. Germline values: CDR1 DFQATT, CDR2 SNEGSKA (reference sequence). CDR3 in amino acids: CSASEQGGNYGYTF. The CDR3 nucleotides read TGCAGTGCTAGTGAACAGGGAGGGAACTATGGCTACACCTTC.

V and J are TRBV20-1 and TRBJ2-5; 12 bases align to TRBD2. Germline CDR1 is DFQATT and CDR2 is SNEGSKA (reference sequence). Trimming took 6 bases from V and 5 from J; bases not matched to a gene: 7. This CDR3 contains 14 residues. CDR3 coding DNA: TGCAGTGCCATCTCTAGCGGGAGGGCCGAGACCCAGTACTTC. It translates to CSAISSGRAETQYF.

The V gene is TRBV7-2, the J gene TRBJ1-2, with D possibly TRBD1 on 6 matching bases. Trimming took 2 bases from V and 3 from J, leaving 19 bases between them. Germline V gives CDR1 SGHTA, CDR2 FQGNSA. There are 17 residues in the CDR3. CDR3 loop: CASSLKLGGGTDYGYTF. CDR3 DNA: TGTGCCAGCAGCTTAAAGTTAGGGGGAGGGACCGACTATGGCTACACCTTC.

The chain carries TRBV5-1 and TRBJ1-2; 8 bases match TRBD1. The J segment lost 6 bases and the V segment lost 5 bases, leaving 9 bases of the junction unmatched. CDR1 is SGHRS, CDR2 YFSETQ, per germline. The CDR3 loop spans 14 amino acids. CDR3 sequence reads: CASSPGGIGNGYTF. The CDR3 DNA sequence: TGCGCCAGCAGTCCAGGGGGCATTGGTAATGGCTACACCTTC.

The V call is TRBV3-1, the J call TRBJ2-6, with D unclear. The CDR3 loop spans 15 amino acids. In germline, CDR1 is LGHDT, CDR2 YNNKEL (reference sequence). Deletions cut 6 bases from V and 0 bases from J, with 9 bases between. The chain's CDR3 is CASSRINSGANVLTF. The CDR3 coding sequence is TGTGCCAGCAGTAGAATTAACTCTGGGGCCAACGTCCTGACTTTC.

This clonotype was counted only a few times. The chain couples TRBV29-1 to TRBJ2-1; D is unresolved. CDR3 length: 12 amino acids. CDR1 and CDR2 (germline): SQVTM, ANQGSEA. Trimming removed 4 bases from V and 12 bases from J, with 16 bases in between. CDR3 region: CSVVVPTIGQFF. For the CDR3, the DNA is TGCAGCGTTGTGGTCCCTACGATCGGGCAGTTCTTC.

Only a few counts were recorded for this clonotype. The rearrangement links TRBV12-3 or TRBV12-4 to TRBJ1-1; possibly TRBD1 for D (5 bases). The CDR3 extends over 13 amino acids. Trimming removed 4 bases at V and 4 bases at J, with 10 bases between. The CDR3, as DNA: TGTGCCAGCAGTTCGGGGGATGTCACTGAAGCTTTCTTT. Protein: CASSSGDVTEAFF.

This chain joins TRBV9 and TRBJ2-7, with D unresolved. The CDR3 runs to 15 residues. Germline V gene data show CDR1 as SGDLS and CDR2 as YYNGEE. Trimming stripped 4 bases from V and 0 bases from J, with 14 bases between. DNA of the CDR3: TGTGCCAGCAGCCCAGACCAGTTGAGCTCCTACGAGCAGTACTTC. The encoded protein is CASSPDQLSSYEQYF.

The chain is built from TRBV20-1 and TRBJ1-1; 8 bases fit TRBD1. The CDR3 extends over 14 amino acids. The germline CDR1 and CDR2 sequences are DFQATT and SNEGSKA (reference sequence). J was trimmed by 7 bases and V by 3 bases; bases with no gene match: 10. The CDR3 DNA reads TGCAGTGCTAGGCCCGGGACAGGTCGGAATGAAGCTTTCTTT. It encodes CSARPGTGRNEAFF.

In its sample, this clonotype was seen many times. The genes are TRBV20-1 and TRBJ1-5, with 8 bases aligning to TRBD1. This CDR3 is 15 amino acids long. The V segment lost 0 bases and the J segment 7 bases; nucleotides outside the gene matches: 8. Germline V gene lookup returns CDR1 DFQATT and CDR2 SNEGSKA (reference sequence). In nucleotides, the CDR3 is TGCAGTGCTAGAGAGTGGCAGGGGGCCGGGCAGCCCCAGCATTTT. Encoded protein: CSAREWQGAGQPQHF.

The rearrangement uses TRBV14 and TRBJ1-2; D not resolved. The V end was cut by 1 base, the J end by 3 bases, with 6 bases between. Germline CDR1 is SGHDN and CDR2 is FVKESK. The CDR3 sequence is 13 residues long. The CDR3: CASSQGGHYGYTF. In DNA, the CDR3 is TGTGCCAGCAGCCAAGGCGGACACTATGGCTACACCTTC.

The chain combines TRBV6-5 with TRBJ1-3; D might be TRBD1 (5 bases). V was clipped by 2 bases and J by 1 base, with 15 bases between them. The germline CDR1 and CDR2 sequences are MNHEY and SVGAGI. This CDR3 has 17 amino acids. CDR3 DNA sequence: TGTGCCAGCAGTTACGAGGCAGGGAGACAGTCTGGAAACACCATATATTTT. As protein: CASSYEAGRQSGNTIYF.

The chain is built from TRBV4-2 and TRBJ1-6; D gene uncertain. Trimming shortened V by 0 bases and J by 6 bases, and 3 bases separated the two germline ends. This CDR3 spans 13 amino acids. Germline loops: CDR1 LGHNA, CDR2 YNFKEQ. CDR3 region: CASSQEGNSPLHF. The CDR3 nucleotides read TGTGCCAGCAGCCAAGAGGGTAATTCACCCCTCCACTTT.

The V gene is TRBV7-8, the J gene TRBJ2-7, with a weak D call TRBD1 (6 bases). Trimming left V 1 base short and J 3 bases short, with 10 bases between. The CDR3 runs 14 residues. Germline CDR1 and CDR2: SGHVS and FQNEAQ. The CDR3 is CASSLGGLGYEQYF. Here the CDR3 DNA reads TGTGCCAGCAGCTTAGGGGGGCTTGGCTACGAGCAGTACTTC.

The chain is built from TRBV2 and TRBJ2-3; 7 positions agree with TRBD2. The trim removed 2 bases at V and 4 bases at J, leaving 9 bases unmatched. CDR1 and CDR2 (germline): SNHLY, FYNNEI. The CDR3 runs to 16 residues. DNA for the CDR3: TGTGCCAGCAGTGAAATTGGGCGGGGAGGGGCAGATACGCAGTATTTT. Translating gives CASSEIGRGGADTQYF.

This clonotype was observed a few times. The V and J genes are TRBV5-1 and TRBJ2-1, with 12 bases that match TRBD2. Germline V lookup: CDR1 SGHRS, CDR2 YFSETQ. This CDR3 spans 19 amino acids. Trimming took 0 bases from V and 9 from J; bases not matched to a gene: 16. The chain's CDR3 is CASSLVGGLAGLQRPEQFF. CDR3 nucleotides: TGCGCCAGCAGCTTGGTGGGAGGACTAGCGGGGCTCCAGAGGCCTGAGCAGTTCTTC.